The clone carrying this T cell receptor beta chain was seen repeatedly, ten times or more. The CDR3 is 13 amino acids. CDR1 SGDLS and CDR2 YYNGEE come from the germline V gene. With 1 base removed from V and 6 bases from J, the gap between germline ends came to 9 bases. Described treatment: PENTA 11 planned treatment interruption arm or continuous ART arm. This entry comes from a study of HIV-infected children after antiretroviral therapy interruption. Unique molecular identifiers were included in an RNA-based 3' RACE TCR library. Each CDR3 protein is one row after TCRdb ran MiXCR on the 3' RACE reads. The repertoire holds 30,000 to 50,000 distinct CDR3 sequences, approximately 7% seen once, with about 1% in the top ten.

This clonotype was obtained from a pool of human donors with HIV. The chain couples TRBV9 to TRBJ2-3; D is uncertain. The material sequenced was CD45RA+ CD4+ T cells from PBMCs, pooled from several time points, taken from a donor given antiretroviral therapy, either interrupted or continuous. Subset defined: naive CD4+ CD45RA+ CD45RO- T cells. The DNA of the CDR3 is TGTGCCAGCAGCGTATCCGCGCGTGATACGCAGTATTTT. It encodes CASSVSARDTQYF.